One and the same sample provided the 30 T cell receptor beta chains below, sequenced in a study of blood T cell repertoires in COVID-19. Assay: immunoSEQ multiplex PCR; the TCRdb copy retains only in-frame clones and omits some. The repertoire has roughly 290,000 clones, around 86% of them found once; the top ten carry 1.5% to 2%. The sequenced sample was PBMCs or T cells enriched from blood (not recorded which). The receptors stem from a woman aged 40-49 years who had recovered from COVID-19.

The chain employs TRBV7-2 and TRBJ1-3; 7 bases are a match to TRBD1. Trimming at V came to 5 bases and at J to 0 bases, leaving 4 bases not matched to a gene. The CDR3 has 15 residues. Germline loops: CDR1 SGHTA, CDR2 FQGNSA. CDR3 DNA: TGTGCCAGCAGCATGCGGACAGGCTCTGGAAACACCATATATTTT. This encodes CASSMRTGSGNTIYF.

This chain uses TRBV30 with TRBJ2-7; 8 nucleotides line up with TRBD1. Looked up from germline, CDR1 is GTSNPN and CDR2 is SVGIG (reference sequence). V was pared by 0 bases and J by 6 bases, with 1 base of the junction left unmatched. This CDR3 contains 12 residues. CDR3 DNA: TGTGCCTGGAGTGTTGACAGGGGCGAGCAGTACTTC. It yields the protein CAWSVDRGEQYF.

The rearrangement uses TRBV12-3 or TRBV12-4 and TRBJ1-2, with D perhaps TRBD1 (6 bases). Trimming removed 6 bases from V and 4 bases from J, with 12 bases in between. The CDR3 is 13 residues long. The CDR3 sequence is CASSRGQSYGYTF. The DNA of the CDR3 is TGTGCCAGCAGCCGTGGACAGAGCTATGGCTACACCTTC.

The table lists this clone with a few counts. The chain is built from TRBV5-6 and TRBJ1-2; 7 positions match TRBD1. The CDR3 extends over 16 amino acids. CDR1 SGHDT and CDR2 YYEEEE come from the germline V gene. The junction had 14 bases not matched to a gene; V was cut back by 4 bases and J by 5 bases. The DNA for the CDR3 is TGTGCCAGCAGCAAAAATGACAGGGCCGTTGGGTATGGCTACACCTTC. Translating gives CASSKNDRAVGYGYTF.

The chain uses TRBV18 and TRBJ1-1, with D perhaps matching TRBD1 (6 bases). CDR1 and CDR2 (germline): KGHSH, LQKENI. The CDR3 is 18 amino acids. V lost 2 bases to trimming and J lost 5 bases, with 24 bases between them. DNA for the CDR3: TGTGCCAGCTCACCAGGCCGAGGGAGGCGGGGGCCGAGGACTGAAGCTTTCTTT. This sequence encodes CASSPGRGRRGPRTEAFF.

V is TRBV30 and J is TRBJ2-7; 8 bases align to TRBD1. This CDR3 is built from 12 residues. V trimming: 6 bases; J trimming: 1 base; junction bases outside the gene matches: 2. The germline CDR1 and CDR2 sequences are GTSNPN and SVGIG (reference sequence). For the CDR3, the DNA is TGTGCCTGCGACAGGGGTTCCTACGAGCAGTACTTC. Residues: CACDRGSYEQYF.

The chain joins TRBV3-1 (or the pseudogene TRBV3-2) to TRBJ2-1; TRBD2 matches 8 bases. The CDR3 has 16 residues. The trim removed 5 bases at V and 4 bases at J, leaving 10 bases unmatched. The germline V gene has CDR1 LGHDT and CDR2 YNNKEL (reference sequence). CDR3 nucleotide sequence: TGTGCCAGCAGCTCCGCCCTAGCGGGTAGTTACAATGAGCAGTTCTTC. Translating it yields CASSSALAGSYNEQFF.

J is TRBJ2-2 and V is TRBV19; D is possibly TRBD2 (5 bases). Trimming cost V 6 bases and J 5 bases, with 13 bases left between them. Germline V gene data show CDR1 as LNHDA and CDR2 as SQIVND (reference sequence). CDR3 length equals 14 residues. CDR3 sequence reads: CASRGGLKTGELFF. CDR3 in DNA: TGTGCCAGTAGGGGTGGACTTAAGACCGGGGAGCTGTTTTTT.

This clone was detected a few times. V usage is TRBV5-1 and J usage is TRBJ1-1; TRBD1 matches 12 bases. The CDR3 loop spans 16 amino acids. V lost 5 bases, J lost 0 bases, and 5 bases stayed unmatched. From germline, CDR1 is SGHRS and CDR2 YFSETQ. The CDR3 nucleotides are TGCGCCAGCAGATCGGGACAGGGGGCTATGAACACTGAAGCTTTCTTT. This sequence encodes CASRSGQGAMNTEAFF.

The V gene is TRBV28, the J gene TRBJ1-2; D might be TRBD1 (5 bases). The ends were cut back, 10 bases at V and 4 bases at J, with 13 bases in the middle. Germline V gene lookup returns CDR1 MDHEN and CDR2 SYDVKM. The CDR3 covers 12 residues. CDR3: CATRPQGYGYTF. CDR3 DNA: TGTGCCACCCGCCCTCAGGGCTATGGCTACACCTTC.

The chain recombines TRBV11-2 with TRBJ1-2; D is perhaps TRBD1 (6 bases). The V and J ends lost 0 bases and 6 bases respectively, with 14 bases between them. Germline lookup yields CDR1 SGHAT and CDR2 FQNNGV. This CDR3 has 15 amino acids. CDR3 DNA: TGTGCCAGCAGCTTAGATGTGCAGGGGCTTGATGGCTACACCTTC. It is translated as CASSLDVQGLDGYTF.

The V call is TRBV4-1, the J call TRBJ2-2, with 10 positions matching TRBD2. Germline-derived CDR1 and CDR2 are MGHRA and YSYEKL. The CDR3 has 15 residues. V was pared by 5 bases and J by 7 bases, with 7 bases of the junction left unmatched. The CDR3 protein is CASSSSGRRGGELFF. CDR3 bases: TGCGCCAGCAGCTCTAGCGGGAGACGGGGCGGGGAGCTGTTTTTT.

The CDR3 DNA reads as TGTGCCAGCTCCTCATCCACGACTAGCGCCAAGGGGAACACCGGGGAGCTGTTTTTT. It specifies CASSSSTTSAKGNTGELFF. The chain is built from TRBV18 and TRBJ2-2; 8 bases match TRBD2. This CDR3 comprises 19 residues. CDR1 and CDR2 (germline): KGHSH, LQKENI. Trimming took 6 bases from V and 1 from J; bases not matched to a gene: 16.

The rearrangement uses TRBV9 and TRBJ2-3; 7 bases match TRBD2. Germline trimming cut 2 bases from V and 2 bases from J; bases unmatched to any gene: 8. CDR1 is SGDLS, CDR2 YYNGEE, per germline. The CDR3 totals 16 residues. CDR3 amino acids: CASSVSGGGYTDTQYF. The CDR3 bases are TGTGCCAGCAGCGTTTCGGGGGGTGGATACACAGATACGCAGTATTTT.

The rearrangement links TRBV27 to TRBJ2-7; D might be TRBD2 (6 bases). CDR1 is MNHEY and CDR2 is SMNVEV in the germline V gene (reference sequence). V was pared by 4 bases and J by 6 bases, with 22 bases between. The CDR3 loop spans 16 amino acids. Here the CDR3 DNA reads TGTGCCAGCAGTTCTCCCTCGGGACTGGCTATTTCCGAGCAGTACTTC. Its translation is CASSSPSGLAISEQYF.

As for this clone: An end of the junction differs from the germline gene, which may be a read error. V usage is TRBV27 and J usage is TRBJ1-2; D is possibly TRBD1 (5 bases). The CDR3 runs to 14 residues. The germline V gene encodes CDR1 MNHEY and CDR2 SMNVEV (reference sequence). The CDR3 protein is CASSSRVTNFGYTF. The CDR3 DNA follows: TGTGCCAGCAGTTCCAGGGTCACGAACTTTGGCTACACCTTC.

V and J are TRBV4-1 and TRBJ1-2; D is possibly TRBD1 (5 bases). Trimming stripped 2 bases from V and 5 bases from J, with 12 bases between. The CDR3 is 14 amino acids. Germline V gives CDR1 MGHRA, CDR2 YSYEKL. As DNA, the CDR3 is TGCGCCAGCAGCCAATTCCCAGGGCAATATGGCTACACCTTC. Encoded protein: CASSQFPGQYGYTF.

The J gene is TRBJ1-5, the V gene TRBV7-3, with unresolved D. This CDR3 has 14 amino acids. The germline V gene encodes CDR1 SGHTA and CDR2 FQGTGA. With 1 base removed from V and 2 bases from J, the gap between germline ends came to 6 bases. CDR3: CASSLRPGNQPQHF. CDR3 bases: TGTGCCAGCAGCTTAAGGCCAGGCAATCAGCCCCAGCATTTT.

Points on this clone: A much larger clone lies one base from this, so it may be a read error. The J gene is TRBJ1-2, the V gene TRBV5-4; no clear D. Germline CDR1 reads SGHNT; CDR2 reads YYREEE (reference sequence). Trimming left V 1 base short and J 1 base short, with 5 bases between. The CDR3 runs to 13 residues. In nucleotides, the CDR3 is TGTGCCAGCAGCTTGATCGGTAACTATGGCTACACCTTC. Translation: CASSLIGNYGYTF.

V gene TRBV19 combines with J gene TRBJ1-5; a weak D match, TRBD1 (6 bases). From germline, CDR1 is LNHDA and CDR2 SQIVND (reference sequence). Trimming left V 8 bases short and J 3 bases short, with 26 bases between. This CDR3 has 18 residues. DNA for the CDR3: TGTGCCAGTCGTCAGGGGTCTCGGTCGTTCTCCTTCAATCAGCCCCAGCATTTT. It translates to CASRQGSRSFSFNQPQHF.

The V gene is TRBV28, the J gene TRBJ1-4; a possible D gene is TRBD1 (5 bases). Trimming removed 8 bases from V and 6 bases from J, with 13 bases in between. The CDR3 extends over 13 amino acids. The germline V gene encodes CDR1 MDHEN and CDR2 SYDVKM. This chain's CDR3 is CASDGGIDEKLFF. The CDR3 bases are TGTGCCAGCGATGGGGGGATTGATGAAAAACTGTTTTTT.

The chain links TRBV18 to TRBJ2-1, with D tentatively TRBD1 (6 bases). The germline gives CDR1 KGHSH, CDR2 LQKENI. Trimming took 9 bases from V and 9 from J, leaving 21 bases between them. The CDR3 is 14 amino acids. CDR3 DNA sequence: TGTGCCAGTCAAGGGGACAAGCGAGAAGGTGAGCAGTTCTTC. This sequence encodes CASQGDKREGEQFF.

The J gene is TRBJ1-4, the V gene TRBV30, with D possibly TRBD1 on 6 matching bases. Germline-derived CDR1 and CDR2 are GTSNPN and SVGIG (reference sequence). The V and J ends lost 3 bases and 8 bases respectively, with 16 bases between them. The CDR3 length is 14 residues. CDR3 bases: TGTGCCTGGAGCGAGGGGGGGGCGCGGGAAAAACTGTTTTTT. Protein product: CAWSEGGAREKLFF.

The chain carries TRBV27 and TRBJ1-3, with D unresolved. Germline assignment: CDR1 MNHEY and CDR2 SMNVEV (reference sequence). The CDR3 contains 14 residues. V lost 6 bases and J 3 bases, leaving 12 bases between the germline ends. CDR3: CASSKGDYGNTIYF. CDR3 nucleotide sequence: TGTGCCAGCAGCAAGGGAGACTATGGAAACACCATATATTTT.

Only one count was recorded for this clone. The chain uses TRBV24-1 and TRBJ2-5; 7 nucleotides agree with TRBD1. This CDR3 has 19 amino acids. Germline V lookup: CDR1 KGHDR, CDR2 SFDVKD. V lost 4 bases and J lost 7; bases outside the gene matches: 23. The CDR3 DNA reads as TGTGCCACCAGTGAAGTCCAGGGGCGACAGGGTGTCGTGAAAGGGACCCAGTACTTC. This encodes CATSEVQGRQGVVKGTQYF.

The CDR3 region has the DNA TGCAGCGTTGAAGATTTCCTCGGGCTGGACAGGGGAGACGGCGGTGGCTACACCTTC. Translating gives CSVEDFLGLDRGDGGGYTF. The chain carries TRBV29-1 and TRBJ1-2; 9 bases align to TRBD1. Germline CDR1 SQVTM, CDR2 ANQGSEA. This CDR3 is 19 amino acids long. Unmatched junction bases numbered 21, after V lost 0 bases and J lost 7 bases.

A single count supports this clone. This chain links TRBV6-5 with TRBJ1-1, with TRBD1 matching over 9 bases. The CDR3 loop spans 14 amino acids. Germline CDR1 and CDR2: MNHEY and SVGAGI. V lost 0 bases and J lost 8; bases outside the gene matches: 4. CDR3 residues: CASSYSDRGVEAFF. In DNA, the CDR3 is TGTGCCAGCAGTTACTCGGACAGGGGAGTGGAAGCTTTCTTT.

This chain's CDR3 is CAWKEQTQYNEQFF. The DNA of the CDR3 is TGTGCCTGGAAAGAACAAACGCAGTACAATGAGCAGTTCTTC. The chain links TRBV30 to TRBJ2-1; D gene uncertain. The V end lost 4 bases, the J end lost 4 bases, and 14 bases lay between the germline ends. CDR1 is GTSNPN and CDR2 is SVGIG in the germline V gene (reference sequence). The length of the CDR3 is 14 residues. The whole variable domain, remainder taken from reference TRBV30 and TRBJ2-1, is SQTIHQWPATLVQPVGSPLSLECTVEGTSNPNLYWYRQAAGRGLQLLFYSVGIGQISSEVPQNLSASRPQDRQFILSSKKLLLSDSGFYLCAWKEQTQYNEQFFGPGTRLTVL.

The J gene is TRBJ1-5, the V gene TRBV6-2 or TRBV6-3; D unclear. Germline V gives CDR1 MNHEY, CDR2 SVGEGT. V lost 2 bases, J lost 9 bases, and 8 bases lay in between. The CDR3 sequence is 12 residues long. CDR3 sequence: CASSYPRVPQHF. The DNA of the CDR3 is TGTGCCAGCAGTTACCCGCGCGTGCCCCAGCATTTT.

The chain recombines TRBV18 with TRBJ2-3; unclear D gene. The V end was cut by 2 bases, the J end by 6 bases, with 12 bases between. Germline values: CDR1 KGHSH, CDR2 LQKENI. The CDR3 has 14 residues. CDR3 sequence: CASSPIEEIDTQYF. CDR3 sequence (DNA): TGTGCCAGCTCACCAATTGAGGAAATCGATACGCAGTATTTT. Full variable domain (missing parts from reference TRBV18 and TRBJ2-3): NAGVMQNPRHLVRRRGQEARLRCSPMKGHSHVYWYRQLPEEGLKFMVYLQKENIIDESGMPKERFSAEFPKEGPSILRIQQVVRGDSAAYFCASSPIEEIDTQYFGPGTRLTVL.